Each of the 24 T cell receptor beta chains below was sequenced from the same sample in a study of T-cell reconstitution after alpha-beta-depleted transplantation in children. This sample's TCRbeta library carried unique molecular identifier barcodes. TCRdb independently ran MiXCR on the PCR reads; one entry per CDR3 protein. The top ten hold approximately 6.6% of the sample, which has 200,000 to 250,000 distinct CDR3 sequences, around 9.5% seen once. The specimen was PBMCs from the stem cell graft donor, collected from the stem cell graft. Source of these receptors: a human donor who donated a stem cell graft to a child with acute lymphoblastic leukemia.

The rearrangement joins TRBV5-4 to TRBJ2-1, with a possible D match to TRBD1 (6 bases). Trimming took off 3 bases at V and 0 bases at J, with 19 bases between the two ends. CDR1 is SGHNT, CDR2 YYREEE, per germline (reference sequence). CDR3 size: 18 residues. In nucleotides, the CDR3 is TGTGCCAGCAGCTCCCAAGGAGGACAGTCGATCTCCTACAATGAGCAGTTCTTC. Its translation: CASSSQGGQSISYNEQFF.

This clonotype appeared a few times. The chain couples TRBV12-3 or TRBV12-4 to TRBJ1-2, with D hard to call. The V gene lost 0 bases and the J gene lost 1 base, with 9 bases spanning the gap. The CDR3 spans 15 residues. The CDR3 DNA sequence: TGTGCCAGCAGTTTAGCGCCCCACGGTAACTATGGCTACACCTTC. Amino acids: CASSLAPHGNYGYTF.

This sequence joins TRBV4-1 and TRBJ1-6; D gene unclear. CDR3 length equals 16 residues. Germline loops: CDR1 MGHRA, CDR2 YSYEKL. V was shortened by 1 base and J by 5 bases, with 12 bases between the two germline ends. The CDR3 DNA reads as TGCGCCAGCAGCCAAGTCGGATCAGCTAATAATTCACCCCTCCACTTT. Translating gives CASSQVGSANNSPLHF.

The sample holds many counts of this clonotype. This sequence joins TRBV30 and TRBJ2-4, with D uncertain. Germline V gives CDR1 GTSNPN, CDR2 SVGIG (reference sequence). V lost 1 base and J 7 bases, leaving 11 bases between the germline ends. This CDR3 spans 13 amino acids. The CDR3, as DNA: TGTGCCTGGAGTGGGGCCTTGGGGAACATTCAGTACTTC. This sequence encodes CAWSGALGNIQYF.

This clonotype was observed a few times. This chain uses TRBV18 with TRBJ1-1; D is possibly TRBD1 (6 bases). This CDR3 spans 15 amino acids. Trimming stripped 1 base from V and 1 base from J, with 10 bases between. Germline V gene data show CDR1 as KGHSH and CDR2 as LQKENI. CDR3 sequence: CASSPQQGGNTEAFF. In nucleotides, the CDR3 is TGTGCCAGCTCACCACAACAGGGTGGGAACACTGAAGCTTTCTTT.

This clonotype was found many times. CDR3 loop: CASSPRTSGLTDTQYF. CDR3 DNA sequence: TGTGCCAGCAGTCCCAGGACTAGCGGCCTCACAGATACGCAGTATTTT. The chain uses TRBV12-3 or TRBV12-4 and TRBJ2-3; TRBD2 matches 10 bases. V gave up 5 bases and J gave up 2 bases; unmatched junction bases: 7. This CDR3 has 16 residues.

The chain links TRBV4-2 to TRBJ2-7, with no clear D. The ends were cut back, 10 bases at V and 0 bases at J, with 16 bases in the middle. CDR1 is LGHNA, CDR2 YNFKEQ, per germline. The CDR3 runs 14 residues. Here the CDR3 DNA reads TGTGCCATGGGCCCCATTTCCCTCTCCTACGAGCAGTACTTC. This gives the protein CAMGPISLSYEQYF.

The V gene is TRBV10-3, the J gene TRBJ1-5; D is uncertain. CDR1 is ENHRY, CDR2 SYGVKD, per germline. The CDR3 extends over 15 amino acids. Deletions cut 9 bases from V and 0 bases from J, with 15 bases between. CDR3 coding DNA: TGTGCCATGGGCCCCGGACTGTATAGCAATCAGCCCCAGCATTTT. Translating it yields CAMGPGLYSNQPQHF.

This clonotype was counted many times. This rearrangement joins TRBV12-3 or TRBV12-4 to TRBJ2-3; TRBD1 matches at 8 bases. The CDR3 totals 14 residues. J gave up 5 bases and V 6 bases, and 7 bases lay outside the gene matches. In DNA form, the CDR3 reads TGTGCCAGCAGCATAATGACAGGGGTAGATACGCAGTATTTT. It translates to CASSIMTGVDTQYF.

The sample holds a few counts of this clonotype. The V call is TRBV7-8, the J call TRBJ2-1; D uncertain. This CDR3 is 15 amino acids long. V lost 3 bases to trimming and J lost 5 bases, with 14 bases between them. CDR1 and CDR2 from the germline V gene are SGHVS and FQNEAQ. For the CDR3, the DNA is TGTGCCAGCAGCTTTTTAGGGCCGTTCGACAATGAGCAGTTCTTC. Translated: CASSFLGPFDNEQFF. Using reference TRBV7-8 and TRBJ2-1 for the parts outside the CDR3, the full variable domain is GAGVSQSPRYKVAKRGQDVALRCDPISGHVSLFWYQQALGQGPEFLTYFQNEAQLDKSGLPSDRFFAERPEGSVSTLKIQRTQQEDSAVYLCASSFLGPFDNEQFFGPGTRLTVL.

This clonotype was counted only a few times. The J gene is TRBJ2-1, the V gene TRBV7-8; possibly TRBD1 for D (6 bases). Trimming cost V 5 bases and J 8 bases, with 16 bases left between them. The CDR3 loop spans 14 amino acids. Per germline, CDR1 SGHVS and CDR2 FQNEAQ. CDR3 amino acids: CASSLNRAGDEQFF. CDR3 bases: TGTGCCAGCAGCCTGAACAGGGCTGGCGATGAGCAGTTCTTC.

In its sample, this clonotype was seen once. The junction differs from germline at one of its ends, possibly a read error. The chain combines TRBV27 with TRBJ2-1; the match to TRBD1 covers 8 bases. The germline gives CDR1 MNHEY, CDR2 SMNVEV (reference sequence). This CDR3 is 16 amino acids long. DNA for the CDR3: TGTGCCTGCAGGGAGCAGGGGGCTTACGCCTACAATGAGCAGTTCTTC. It translates to CACREQGAYAYNEQFF.

In this sample, this clonotype turned up many times. V gene TRBV7-2 combines with J gene TRBJ2-2, with a weak D call TRBD2 (6 bases). CDR3 length: 16 amino acids. V shed 1 base and J shed 0 bases, with 9 bases lying between them. Per germline, CDR1 SGHTA and CDR2 FQGNSA. CDR3 nucleotide sequence: TGTGCCAGCAGCTTAGGACTAGGCGCGAACACCGGGGAGCTGTTTTTT. Translation gives CASSLGLGANTGELFF.

The V gene is TRBV3-1, the J gene TRBJ2-5; D is perhaps TRBD2 (5 bases). V shed 3 bases and J shed 7 bases, with 15 bases lying between them. Germline V CDR1 and CDR2: LGHDT, YNNKEL (reference sequence). The CDR3 runs to 14 residues. The CDR3 protein is CASSQTDWRMTQYF. CDR3 DNA: TGTGCCAGCAGCCAGACGGACTGGCGGATGACCCAGTACTTC.

The sample holds a few counts of this clonotype. This rearrangement joins TRBV18 to TRBJ1-5; no clear D gene. V lost 3 bases to trimming and J lost 7 bases, with 13 bases between them. Looked up from germline, CDR1 is KGHSH and CDR2 is LQKENI. The CDR3 has 14 amino acids. The CDR3 region is CASSPRDGEQPQHF. The DNA for the CDR3 is TGTGCCAGCTCACCTCGGGATGGGGAACAGCCCCAGCATTTT.

V is TRBV5-1 and J is TRBJ2-7; D ambiguous. V lost 0 bases and J 6 bases, leaving 7 bases between the germline ends. Germline assignment: CDR1 SGHRS and CDR2 YFSETQ. The CDR3 contains 12 residues. For the CDR3, the DNA is TGCGCCAGCAGCTTGGGTGGGATCGAGCAGTACTTC. Amino acid sequence: CASSLGGIEQYF.

In this sample, this clonotype turned up many times. The chain combines TRBV2 with TRBJ2-1; D not certain. CDR3 size: 17 residues. V shed 4 bases and J shed 6 bases, with 22 bases lying between them. Germline V gives CDR1 SNHLY, CDR2 FYNNEI. The CDR3 is CASSGMVIPTSGNEQFF. The CDR3 region has the DNA TGTGCCAGCAGTGGTATGGTGATACCTACCAGTGGCAATGAGCAGTTCTTC. The complete variable domain, with remaining parts taken from reference TRBV2 and TRBJ2-1, reads EPEVTQTPSHQVTQMGQEVILRCVPISNHLYFYWYRQILGQKVEFLVSFYNNEISEKSEIFDDQFSVERPDGSNFTLKIRSTKLEDSAMYFCASSGMVIPTSGNEQFFGPGTRLTVL.

In its sample, this clonotype was seen many times. The V gene is TRBV7-9, the J gene TRBJ2-7, with 10 bases lining up with TRBD1. V lost 5 bases and J lost 2; bases outside the gene matches: 3. CDR1 is SEHNR, CDR2 FQNEAQ, per germline (reference sequence). This CDR3 has 14 amino acids. This CDR3 is CASSMGQGPYEQYF. CDR3 nucleotide sequence: TGTGCCAGCAGCATGGGACAGGGGCCCTACGAGCAGTACTTC.

There are a few counts of this clonotype. DNA of the CDR3: TGTGCCAGCAGTCATACCCCCTTGTGGGGGAACGGCAATCAGCCCCAGCATTTT. Its translation is CASSHTPLWGNGNQPQHF. The V and J genes are TRBV6-5 and TRBJ1-5; TRBD1 is a possible D gene (5 bases). V was pared by 5 bases and J by 2 bases, with 22 bases between. The germline CDR1 and CDR2 sequences are MNHEY and SVGAGI. The CDR3 totals 18 residues.

The chain couples TRBV15 to TRBJ2-7; D gene ambiguous. V was clipped by 0 bases and J by 6 bases, with 15 bases between them. The germline V gene encodes CDR1 LNHNV and CDR2 YYDKDF (reference sequence). There are 15 residues in the CDR3. Here the CDR3 reads CATSRDFRQTSEQYF. The CDR3 DNA reads TGTGCCACCAGCAGAGATTTCAGGCAGACATCCGAGCAGTACTTC.

This clonotype was seen ten or more times. The chain has TRBV29-1 and TRBJ2-3; no firm D call. The CDR3 runs to 10 residues. CDR1 SQVTM and CDR2 ANQGSEA come from the germline V gene. V dropped 7 bases and J dropped 3 bases, with 5 bases sitting between them. The CDR3 DNA reads as TGCAGCGGCGGTACAGATACGCAGTATTTT. Encoded protein: CSGGTDTQYF.

CDR3 in amino acids: CASSLPGQGAGGELFF. CDR3 nucleotide sequence: TGCGCCAGCAGCTTACCGGGACAGGGGGCCGGCGGGGAGCTGTTTTTT. V and J are TRBV5-1 and TRBJ2-2; 12 bases are a match to TRBD1. The CDR3 length is 16 residues. CDR1 and CDR2 (germline): SGHRS, YFSETQ. V shed 2 bases and J 7 bases; nucleotides not matched to a gene: 6.

The chain's CDR3 is CASSEGQGATEAFF. The CDR3 nucleotides are TGTGCCAGCAGTGAGGGACAGGGGGCCACTGAAGCTTTCTTT. This chain links TRBV25-1 with TRBJ1-1, with TRBD1 identical over 12 bases. This CDR3 region has 14 residues. Looked up from germline, CDR1 is MGHDK and CDR2 is SYGVNS. The ends lost 3 bases at V and 4 bases at J; junction bases unmatched: 0.

This clonotype occurred many times. The V call is TRBV29-1, the J call TRBJ1-5; 7 bases align to TRBD1. V shed 6 bases, J shed 5 bases, and the junction held 7 bases outside the gene matches. Germline V gene data show CDR1 as SQVTM and CDR2 as ANQGSEA. The CDR3 runs to 13 residues. The CDR3 sequence is CSVAQGNDQPQHF. CDR3 DNA sequence: TGCAGCGTGGCACAGGGGAACGATCAGCCCCAGCATTTT.